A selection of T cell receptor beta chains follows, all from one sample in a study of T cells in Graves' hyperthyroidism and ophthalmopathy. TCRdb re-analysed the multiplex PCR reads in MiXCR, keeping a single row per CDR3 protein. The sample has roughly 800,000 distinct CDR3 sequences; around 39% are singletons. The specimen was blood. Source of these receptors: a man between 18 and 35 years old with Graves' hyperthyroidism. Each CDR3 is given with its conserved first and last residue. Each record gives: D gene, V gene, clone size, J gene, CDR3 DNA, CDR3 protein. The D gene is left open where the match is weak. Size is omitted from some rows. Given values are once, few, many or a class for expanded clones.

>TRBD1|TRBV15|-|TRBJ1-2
TGTGCCACCAGCAGGGGGGACAGCCGTTATGGCTACACCTTC
CATSRGDSRYGYTF
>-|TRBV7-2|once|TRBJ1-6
TGTGCCAGCAGCCCGCCGTCCTATAATTCACCCCTCCACTTT
CASSPPSYNSPLHF
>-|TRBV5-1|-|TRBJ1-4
TGCGCCAGCAGCTATGCAAGAGGGAAGCATGAAAAACTGTTTTTT
CASSYARGKHEKLFF
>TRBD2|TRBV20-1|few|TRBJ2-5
TGCAGTGCTAGGGGGGTCGCGGGAGAATACCAAGAGACCCAGTACTTC
CSARGVAGEYQETQYF
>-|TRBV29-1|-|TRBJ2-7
TGCAGCAGCTTAGAGGCGACGCCTTCTCCTTACGAGCAGTACTTC
CSSLEATPSPYEQYF
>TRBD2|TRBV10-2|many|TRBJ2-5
TGCGCCAGCAGTGAGGTTAGCGGGAGTCAAGAGACCCAGTACTTC
CASSEVSGSQETQYF
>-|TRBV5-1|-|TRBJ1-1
TGCGCCAGCAGTTTATGGGTCGATACAACGAACACTGAAGCTTTCTTT
CASSLWVDTTNTEAFF
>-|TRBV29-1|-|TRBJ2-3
TGCAGCGCCTCGGGGGCAGCAGGCACAGATACGCAGTATTTT
CSASGAAGTDTQYF
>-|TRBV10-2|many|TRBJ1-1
TGCGCCAGCAGTCTCACACAGGGGAACACTGAAGCTTTCTTT
CASSLTQGNTEAFF
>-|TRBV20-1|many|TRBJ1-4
TGCAGTGCTAGAGGCGTCGAACTGTTTTTT
CSARGVELFF
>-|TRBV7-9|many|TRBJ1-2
TGTGCCAGCAGCCACCCCGATTTCGACTATGGCTACACCTTC
CASSHPDFDYGYTF
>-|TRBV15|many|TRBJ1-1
TGTGCCACCAGCCGTGGGCAGGGGCGGAAAGCTTTCTTT
CATSRGQGRKAFF
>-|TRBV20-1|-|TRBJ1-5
TGCAGTGCTTCTAGCGGGGTAGGCCAGCCCCAGCATTTT
CSASSGVGQPQHF
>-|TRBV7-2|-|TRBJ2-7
TGCGCCAGCAGCCAAGATCGCGTGGAACCCTACGAGCAGTACTTC
CASSQDRVEPYEQYF
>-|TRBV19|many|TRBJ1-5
TGTGCCAGTAACCCGAGGCCAGAGAAGCCCCAGCATTTT
CASNPRPEKPQHF
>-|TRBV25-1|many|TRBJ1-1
TGTGCCAGCAGTCCCCTAGGTACAGGTTCGAACACTGAAGCTTTCTTT
CASSPLGTGSNTEAFF
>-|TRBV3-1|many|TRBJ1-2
TGTGCCAGCAGCCAGGGAGGGACCTCTTTGTACACCTTC
CASSQGGTSLYTF
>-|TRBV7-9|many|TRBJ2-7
TGTGCCAGCAGCTCCGGACAGGTGGGGGGCGAGCAGTACTTC
CASSSGQVGGEQYF
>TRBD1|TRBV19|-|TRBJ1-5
TGTGCCACCCCCCGACAGGGTGACAGGGGATTTAGGCAGCCCCAGCATTTT
CATPRQGDRGFRQPQHF
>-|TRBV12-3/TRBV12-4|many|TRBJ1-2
TGTGCCAGCAGTAACCCTCGGGGGCACGACTATGGCTACACCTTC
CASSNPRGHDYGYTF
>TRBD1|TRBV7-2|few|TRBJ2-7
TGTGCCAGCAGCTTCAGGACAGGGGGGAGCGAGCAGTACTTC
CASSFRTGGSEQYF
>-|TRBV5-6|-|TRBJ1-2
TGTGCCAGCAGCTCCAACGTTCGCGGCTACACCTTC
CASSSNVRGYTF
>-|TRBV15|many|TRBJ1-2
TGTGCCACCAGTAACAGGGTCGTTGGCTACACCTTC
CATSNRVVGYTF
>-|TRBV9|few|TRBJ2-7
TGTGCCAGCAGCCCGCAGGGACGCCTCCGCGAGCAGTACTTC
CASSPQGRLREQYF
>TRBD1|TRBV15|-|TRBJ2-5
TGTGCCACCAGCAGCGAATCAGGGGGCGGGACCCAGTACTTC
CATSSESGGGTQYF
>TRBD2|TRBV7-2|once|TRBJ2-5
TGTGCCAGCAGCTCAGTCGCGGGACTAGCGGTTCAAGAGACCCAGTACTTC
CASSSVAGLAVQETQYF
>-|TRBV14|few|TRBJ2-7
TGTGCCAGCAGCCTAAGTGATATACCCTACGAGCAGTACTTC
CASSLSDIPYEQYF
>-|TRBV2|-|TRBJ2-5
TGTGCCAGCAGTGAACGTTGGGGGCAAGAGACCCAGTACTTC
CASSERWGQETQYF